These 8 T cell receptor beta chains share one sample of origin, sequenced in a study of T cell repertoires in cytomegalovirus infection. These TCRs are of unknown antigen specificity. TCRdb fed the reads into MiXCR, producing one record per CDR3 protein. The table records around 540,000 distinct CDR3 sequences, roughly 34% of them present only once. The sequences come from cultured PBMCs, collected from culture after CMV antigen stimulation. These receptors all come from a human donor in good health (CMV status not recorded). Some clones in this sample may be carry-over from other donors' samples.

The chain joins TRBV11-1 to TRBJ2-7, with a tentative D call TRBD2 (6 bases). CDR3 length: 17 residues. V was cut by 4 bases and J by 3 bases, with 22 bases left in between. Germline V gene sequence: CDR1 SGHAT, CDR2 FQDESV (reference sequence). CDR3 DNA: TGTGCCAGCAGCTCGGGAGAGGGGATAGCGGCTTACTACGAGCAGTACTTC. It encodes CASSSGEGIAAYYEQYF.

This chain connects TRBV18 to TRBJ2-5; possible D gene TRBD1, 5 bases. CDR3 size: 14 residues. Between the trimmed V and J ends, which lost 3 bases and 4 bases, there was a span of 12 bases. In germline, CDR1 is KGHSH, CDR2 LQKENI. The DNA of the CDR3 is TGTGCCAGCTCACCCCTCCAGGGTATAGAGACCCAGTACTTC. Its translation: CASSPLQGIETQYF.

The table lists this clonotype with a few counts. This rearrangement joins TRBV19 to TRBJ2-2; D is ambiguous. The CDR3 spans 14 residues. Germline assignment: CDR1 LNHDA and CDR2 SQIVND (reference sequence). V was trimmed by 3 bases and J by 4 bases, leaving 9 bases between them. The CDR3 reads CASSIKVVTGELFF. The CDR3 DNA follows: TGTGCCAGTAGTATTAAGGTGGTCACCGGGGAGCTGTTTTTT.

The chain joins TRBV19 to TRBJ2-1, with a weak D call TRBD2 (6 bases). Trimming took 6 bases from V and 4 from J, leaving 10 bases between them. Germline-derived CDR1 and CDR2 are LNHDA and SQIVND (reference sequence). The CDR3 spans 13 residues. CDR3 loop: CASRREPYNEQFF. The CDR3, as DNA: TGTGCCAGTAGACGGGAGCCATACAATGAGCAGTTCTTC.

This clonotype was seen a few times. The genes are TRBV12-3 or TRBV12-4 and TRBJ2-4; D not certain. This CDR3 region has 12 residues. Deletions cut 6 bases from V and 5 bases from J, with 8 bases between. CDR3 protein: CASRITENIQYF. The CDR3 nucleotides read TGTGCCAGCAGAATCACAGAAAACATTCAGTACTTC.

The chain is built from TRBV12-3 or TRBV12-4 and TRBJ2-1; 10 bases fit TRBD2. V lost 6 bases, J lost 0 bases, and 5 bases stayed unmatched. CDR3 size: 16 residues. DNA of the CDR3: TGTGCCAGCAGCGGGACTAGCGTCTCCTCCTACAATGAGCAGTTCTTC. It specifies CASSGTSVSSYNEQFF.

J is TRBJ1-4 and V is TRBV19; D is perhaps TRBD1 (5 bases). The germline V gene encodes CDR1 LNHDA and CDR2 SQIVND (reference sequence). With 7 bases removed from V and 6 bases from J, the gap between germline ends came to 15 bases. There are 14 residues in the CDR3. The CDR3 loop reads CASTVGTLHEKLFF. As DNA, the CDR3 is TGTGCCAGTACCGTCGGGACCCTTCATGAAAAACTGTTTTTT.

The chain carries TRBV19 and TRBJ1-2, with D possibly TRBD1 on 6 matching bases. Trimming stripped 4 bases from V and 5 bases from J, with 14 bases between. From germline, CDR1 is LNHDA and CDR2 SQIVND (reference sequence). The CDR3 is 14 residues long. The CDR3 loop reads CASSTNRETYGYTF. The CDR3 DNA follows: TGTGCCAGTAGTACGAACAGGGAGACGTATGGCTACACCTTC.